The clone carrying this TCR beta chain has at least ten counts. Its antigen is as yet unknown. The entry originates in a study of early T cells in non-severe SARS-CoV-2 infection. Study in general: Chains stayed unpaired after sequencing of bulk RNA from unsorted whole blood. Overall study results and limits: Private and CD4 specificities were missed by VDJdb matching, which favored anti-spike CD8 responses.

MiXCR, applied by TCRdb to the 5' RACE reads, yields one record per CDR3 protein. The table records tens of thousands of distinct CDR3 sequences, under 9.5% of them present only once. Germline V gene data show CDR1 as SGHRS and CDR2 as YFSETQ. This CDR3 has 12 amino acids. The V segment lost 3 bases and the J segment 6 bases; nucleotides outside the gene matches: 1. Sequencing was carried out using whole blood. The sequence came from an adult who was a healthcare worker with PCR-confirmed SARS-CoV-2 infection or an uninfected control (not recorded which). V gene TRBV5-1 combines with J gene TRBJ1-2, with TRBD1 matching 8 bases. Written as DNA, the CDR3 is TGCGCCAGCAGCTGGACAGGGAATGGCTACACCTTC. It encodes CASSWTGNGYTF.